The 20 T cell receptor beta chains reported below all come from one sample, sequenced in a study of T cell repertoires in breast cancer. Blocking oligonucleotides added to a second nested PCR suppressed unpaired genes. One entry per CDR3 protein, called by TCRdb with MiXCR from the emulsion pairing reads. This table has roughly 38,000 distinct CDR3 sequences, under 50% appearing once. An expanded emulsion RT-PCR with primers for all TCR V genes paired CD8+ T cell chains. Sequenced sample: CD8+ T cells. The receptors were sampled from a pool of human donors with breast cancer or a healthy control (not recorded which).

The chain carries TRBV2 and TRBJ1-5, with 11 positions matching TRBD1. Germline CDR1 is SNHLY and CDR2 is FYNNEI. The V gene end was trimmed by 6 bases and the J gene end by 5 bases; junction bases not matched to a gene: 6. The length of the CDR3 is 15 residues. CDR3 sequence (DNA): TGTGCCAGCAGAGACGGGACAGGGGGATATCAGCCCCAGCATTTT. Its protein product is CASRDGTGGYQPQHF.

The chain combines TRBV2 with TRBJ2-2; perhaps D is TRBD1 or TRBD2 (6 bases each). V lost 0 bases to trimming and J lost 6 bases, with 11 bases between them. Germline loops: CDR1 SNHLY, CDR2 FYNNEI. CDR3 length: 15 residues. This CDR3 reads CASSEAGGQPGELFF. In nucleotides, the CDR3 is TGTGCCAGCAGTGAAGCGGGGGGCCAGCCCGGGGAGCTGTTTTTT.

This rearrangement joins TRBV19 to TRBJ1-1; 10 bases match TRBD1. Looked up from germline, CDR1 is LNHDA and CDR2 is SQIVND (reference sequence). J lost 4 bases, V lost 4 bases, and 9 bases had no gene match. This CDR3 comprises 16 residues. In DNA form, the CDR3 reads TGTGCCAGTAGTAGAGCCCCGGGACAGGGGTGCACTGAAGCTTTCTTT. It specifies CASSRAPGQGCTEAFF.

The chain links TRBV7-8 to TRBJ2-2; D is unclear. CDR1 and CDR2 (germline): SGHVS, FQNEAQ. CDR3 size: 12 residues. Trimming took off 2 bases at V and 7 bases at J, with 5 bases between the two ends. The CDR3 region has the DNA TGTGCCAGCAGCTTATGGGGCGGGGAGCTGTTTTTT. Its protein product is CASSLWGGELFF.

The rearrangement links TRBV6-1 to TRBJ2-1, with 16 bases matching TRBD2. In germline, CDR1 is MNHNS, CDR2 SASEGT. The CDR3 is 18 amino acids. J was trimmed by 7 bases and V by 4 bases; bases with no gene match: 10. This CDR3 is CASSGGTSGRALWNEQFF. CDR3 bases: TGTGCCAGCAGTGGGGGGACTAGCGGGAGGGCCCTCTGGAATGAGCAGTTCTTC.

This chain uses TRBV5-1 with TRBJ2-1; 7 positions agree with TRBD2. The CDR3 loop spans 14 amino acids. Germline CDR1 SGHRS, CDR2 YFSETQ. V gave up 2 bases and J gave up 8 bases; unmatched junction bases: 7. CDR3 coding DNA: TGCGCCAGCAGCTTAGCCGTGGGGGGGGATGAGCAGTTCTTC. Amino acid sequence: CASSLAVGGDEQFF.

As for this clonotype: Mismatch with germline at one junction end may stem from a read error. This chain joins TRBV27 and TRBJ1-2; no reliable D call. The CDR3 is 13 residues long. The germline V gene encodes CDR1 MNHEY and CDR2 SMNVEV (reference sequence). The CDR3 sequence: CASSATGYYDYTF. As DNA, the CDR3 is TGTGCCAGCAGTGCTACGGGATACTATGACTACACCTTC.

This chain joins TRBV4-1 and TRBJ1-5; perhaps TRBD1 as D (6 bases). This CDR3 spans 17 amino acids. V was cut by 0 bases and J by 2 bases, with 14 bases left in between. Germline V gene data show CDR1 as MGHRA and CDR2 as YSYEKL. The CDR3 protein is CASSQEGGGVGNQPQHF. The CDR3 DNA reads TGCGCCAGCAGCCAAGAAGGGGGGGGAGTTGGCAATCAGCCCCAGCATTTT.

CDR3 in amino acids: CSAREGRGSSYNEQFF. The CDR3 nucleotides read TGCAGTGCTAGAGAGGGTCGGGGGAGCTCCTACAATGAGCAGTTCTTC. This chain connects TRBV20-1 to TRBJ2-1; weak D call: TRBD2 (6 bases). The V gene's germline CDR1 is DFQATT and CDR2 SNEGSKA (reference sequence). The CDR3 loop spans 16 amino acids. The V end was cut by 0 bases, the J end by 0 bases, with 12 bases between.

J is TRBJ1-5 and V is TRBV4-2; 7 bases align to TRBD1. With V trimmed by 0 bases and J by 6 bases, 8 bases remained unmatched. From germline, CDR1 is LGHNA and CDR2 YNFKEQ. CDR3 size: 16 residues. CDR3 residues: CASSQDRQGWGQPQHF. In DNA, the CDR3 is TGTGCCAGCAGCCAAGACCGACAGGGCTGGGGTCAGCCCCAGCATTTT.

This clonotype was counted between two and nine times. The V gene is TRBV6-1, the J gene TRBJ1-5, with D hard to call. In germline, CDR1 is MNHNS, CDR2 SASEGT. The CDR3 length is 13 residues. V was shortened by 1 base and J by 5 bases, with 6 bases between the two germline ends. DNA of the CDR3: TGTGCCAGCAGTGAAGGGTGGGATCAGCCCCAGCATTTT. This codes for CASSEGWDQPQHF.

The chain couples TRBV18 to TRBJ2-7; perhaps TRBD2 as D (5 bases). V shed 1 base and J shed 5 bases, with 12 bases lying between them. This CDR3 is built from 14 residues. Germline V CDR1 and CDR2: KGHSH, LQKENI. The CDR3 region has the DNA TGTGCCAGCTCACCACAGGAAGGAGGCCACGAGCAGTACTTC. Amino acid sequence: CASSPQEGGHEQYF.

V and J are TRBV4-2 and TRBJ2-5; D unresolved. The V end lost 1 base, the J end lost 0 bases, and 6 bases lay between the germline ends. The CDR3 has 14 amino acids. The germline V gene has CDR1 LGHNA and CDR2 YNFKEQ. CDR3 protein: CASSQALNQETQYF. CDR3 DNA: TGTGCCAGCAGCCAAGCGTTGAACCAAGAGACCCAGTACTTC.

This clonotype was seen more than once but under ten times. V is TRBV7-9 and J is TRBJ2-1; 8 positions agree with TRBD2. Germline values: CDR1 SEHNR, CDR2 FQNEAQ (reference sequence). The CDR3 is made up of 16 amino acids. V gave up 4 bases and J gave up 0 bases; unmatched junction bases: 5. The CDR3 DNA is TGTGCCAGCAGCTCCTTAGCGGGGAGCTCCTACAATGAGCAGTTCTTC. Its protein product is CASSSLAGSSYNEQFF.

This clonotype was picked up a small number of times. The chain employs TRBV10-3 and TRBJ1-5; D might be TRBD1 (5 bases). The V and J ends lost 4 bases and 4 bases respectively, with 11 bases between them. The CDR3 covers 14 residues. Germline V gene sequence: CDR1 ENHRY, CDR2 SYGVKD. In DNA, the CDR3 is TGTGCCATCAGTGTTCAGGGAGGTAATCAGCCCCAGCATTTT. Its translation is CAISVQGGNQPQHF.

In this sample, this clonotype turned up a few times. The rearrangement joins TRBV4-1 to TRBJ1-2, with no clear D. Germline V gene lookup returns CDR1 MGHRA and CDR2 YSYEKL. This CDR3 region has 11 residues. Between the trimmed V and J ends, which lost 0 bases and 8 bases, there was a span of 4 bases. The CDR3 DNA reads TGCGCCAGCAGCCAAGATCGCGGCTACACCTTC. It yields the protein CASSQDRGYTF.

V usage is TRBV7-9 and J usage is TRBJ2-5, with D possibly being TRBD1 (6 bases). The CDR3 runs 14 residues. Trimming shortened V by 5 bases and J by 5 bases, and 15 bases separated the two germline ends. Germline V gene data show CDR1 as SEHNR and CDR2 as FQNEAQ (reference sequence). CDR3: CASSRGHQGETQYF. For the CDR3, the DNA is TGTGCCAGCAGCAGGGGACATCAGGGGGAGACCCAGTACTTC. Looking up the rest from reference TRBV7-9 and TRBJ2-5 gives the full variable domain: DTGVSQNPRHKITKRGQNVTFRCDPISEHNRLYWYRQTLGQGPEFLTYFQNEAQLEKSRLLSDRFSAERPKGSFSTLEIQRTEQGDSAMYLCASSRGHQGETQYFGPGTRLLVL.

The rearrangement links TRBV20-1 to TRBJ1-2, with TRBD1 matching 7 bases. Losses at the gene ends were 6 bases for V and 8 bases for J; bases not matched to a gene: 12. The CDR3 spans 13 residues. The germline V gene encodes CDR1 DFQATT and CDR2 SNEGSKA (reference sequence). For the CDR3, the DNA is TGCAGTGCCCCGCGAGGGGGCAGCGACGGCTACACCTTC. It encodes CSAPRGGSDGYTF.

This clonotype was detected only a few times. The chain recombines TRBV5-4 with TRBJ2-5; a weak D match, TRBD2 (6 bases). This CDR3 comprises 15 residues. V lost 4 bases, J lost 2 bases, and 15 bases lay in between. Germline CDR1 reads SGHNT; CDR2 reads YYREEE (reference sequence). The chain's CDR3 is CASSAAGLEQETQYF. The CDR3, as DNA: TGTGCCAGCAGCGCAGCGGGTTTAGAGCAAGAGACCCAGTACTTC.

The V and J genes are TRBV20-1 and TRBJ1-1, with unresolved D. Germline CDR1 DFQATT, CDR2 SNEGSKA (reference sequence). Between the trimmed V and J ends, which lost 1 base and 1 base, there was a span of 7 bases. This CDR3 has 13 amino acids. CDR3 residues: CSARAPPNTEAFF. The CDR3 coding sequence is TGCAGTGCTAGAGCCCCACCGAACACTGAAGCTTTCTTT.